This paragraph covers one T cell receptor (beta chain) sequence. These data belong to a study of T-cell reconstitution after alpha-beta-depleted transplantation in children. Unique molecular identifiers were incorporated during preparation of the TCRbeta library. TCRdb processed the PCR reads anew with MiXCR; each CDR3 protein has one entry. The sample lists approximately 400,000 distinct CDR3 sequences; 11% were seen once. The germline V and J ends were trimmed by 1 base and 1 base, with 8 bases remaining between them. Per the germline V gene, CDR1 is SGHRS and CDR2 is YFSETQ. The CDR3 spans 14 residues.

Here the sequenced sample was PBMCs from the stem cell graft donor, taken from the stem cell graft. This TCR came from a human donor who donated a stem cell graft to a child with acute myeloid leukemia. The genes are TRBV5-1 and TRBJ1-2; no reliable D call. CDR3 in DNA: TGCGCCAGCAGCTTGAATGTTGTTAACTATGGCTACACCTTC. This encodes CASSLNVVNYGYTF.